Presented here are 15 T cell receptor beta chains from one specimen sequenced in a study of shared clonotypes between healthy human individuals. Profiled with immunoSEQ multiplex PCR; TCRdb holds only in-frame clones, not every one. Of millions of clones listed, about 92% are singletons. Specimen: naive CD4+ T cells sorted from blood. Subset specified: CD45RA+ positively selected. All receptors derive from a man between 18 and 29 years old in good health.

The chain recombines TRBV9 with TRBJ2-1; D unresolved. The germline V and J ends were trimmed by 6 bases and 0 bases, with 10 bases remaining between them. This CDR3 is 14 amino acids long. In germline, CDR1 is SGDLS, CDR2 YYNGEE. CDR3: CASKAFSSYNEQFF. CDR3 DNA: TGTGCCAGCAAGGCATTCAGCTCCTACAATGAGCAGTTCTTC.

This chain connects TRBV5-1 to TRBJ2-7; 8 positions agree with TRBD2. With V trimmed by 0 bases and J by 2 bases, 4 bases remained unmatched. This CDR3 comprises 15 residues. CDR1 is SGHRS and CDR2 is YFSETQ in the germline V gene. CDR3 protein: CASSLVSGVTYEQYF. For the CDR3, the DNA is TGCGCCAGCAGCTTGGTTAGCGGGGTCACCTACGAGCAGTACTTC.

The rearrangement uses TRBV18 and TRBJ1-3; 7 nucleotides align to TRBD1. Germline CDR1 and CDR2: KGHSH and LQKENI. With 3 bases clipped from V and 0 bases from J, the junction kept 8 bases outside the gene matches. The CDR3 is made up of 17 amino acids. The CDR3 loop reads CASSPLGQSNSGNTIYF. In DNA, the CDR3 is TGTGCCAGCTCACCCCTGGGACAGTCAAACTCTGGAAACACCATATATTTT.

The V call is TRBV10-3, the J call TRBJ2-4; D remains ambiguous. V dropped 0 bases and J dropped 0 bases, with 12 bases sitting between them. CDR1 ENHRY and CDR2 SYGVKD come from the germline V gene. The CDR3 covers 17 residues. The CDR3 here is CAISESGSPGAKNIQYF. The CDR3 coding sequence is TGTGCCATCAGTGAGTCGGGGTCGCCCGGAGCCAAAAACATTCAGTACTTC.

The rearrangement joins TRBV18 to TRBJ1-1; D is uncertain. The V end was cut by 1 base, the J end by 2 bases, with 8 bases between. This CDR3 contains 14 residues. Germline CDR1 and CDR2: KGHSH and LQKENI. Here the CDR3 reads CASSPRSPNTEAFF. The DNA for the CDR3 is TGTGCCAGCTCACCACGATCCCCAAACACTGAAGCTTTCTTT.

For this clone: This sample also contains other DNA sequences that code for the same CDR3. The chain employs TRBV6-5 and TRBJ2-3; 13 nucleotides align to TRBD2. Per the germline V gene, CDR1 is MNHEY and CDR2 is SVGAGI. This CDR3 is built from 15 residues. Trimming removed 6 bases from V and 3 bases from J; junction bases left unmatched: 3. CDR3 sequence reads: CASRRTSGSTDTQYF. CDR3 nucleotide sequence: TGTGCCAGCAGGAGGACTAGCGGGAGTACAGATACGCAGTATTTT.

This clone was counted only a few times. This rearrangement joins TRBV2 to TRBJ1-1; no firm D call. The V end was cut by 0 bases, the J end by 0 bases, with 2 bases between. Germline loops: CDR1 SNHLY, CDR2 FYNNEI. The CDR3 is 13 residues long. CDR3 in amino acids: CASSEALNTEAFF. The CDR3 DNA is TGTGCCAGCAGTGAAGCCCTGAACACTGAAGCTTTCTTT.

There are a few counts of this clone. The gene calls are TRBV18 and TRBJ1-5; maybe TRBD1 (5 bases). The germline V gene has CDR1 KGHSH and CDR2 LQKENI. V lost 3 bases and J lost 7, with 19 bases in between. The CDR3 consists of 16 residues. In DNA form, the CDR3 reads TGTGCCAGCTCACCCTCCGAGACAGTGTGGATGCAGCCCCAGCATTTT. This codes for CASSPSETVWMQPQHF.

J is TRBJ1-1 and V is TRBV29-1, with D tentatively TRBD1 (6 bases). CDR1 and CDR2 (germline): SQVTM, ANQGSEA. CDR3 length: 14 amino acids. V was trimmed by 6 bases and J by 0 bases, leaving 14 bases between them. CDR3 bases: TGCAGCGTAGCAAGCACAGGGCTGAACACTGAAGCTTTCTTT. It translates to CSVASTGLNTEAFF.

V gene TRBV2 combines with J gene TRBJ1-3, with a weak D call TRBD1 (6 bases). The CDR3 is 14 amino acids. Deletions cut 6 bases from V and 1 base from J, with 10 bases between. Germline assignment: CDR1 SNHLY and CDR2 FYNNEI. The CDR3 reads CASSRGGSGNTIYF. CDR3 DNA sequence: TGTGCCAGCAGCAGGGGAGGGTCTGGAAACACCATATATTTT.

This sequence joins TRBV9 and TRBJ2-7, with D hard to call. The V end was cut by 4 bases, the J end by 0 bases, with 17 bases between. The CDR3 spans 16 residues. CDR1 SGDLS and CDR2 YYNGEE come from the germline V gene. The CDR3, as DNA: TGTGCCAGCAGCCCTACCTCGAGGCCATACTCCTACGAGCAGTACTTC. The encoded protein is CASSPTSRPYSYEQYF.

The V gene is TRBV4-1, the J gene TRBJ2-5, with D unresolved. With 0 bases removed from V and 2 bases from J, the gap between germline ends came to 10 bases. Looked up from germline, CDR1 is MGHRA and CDR2 is YSYEKL. The CDR3 is 15 residues long. The CDR3 DNA reads as TGCGCCAGCAGCCAAGATTTAACAGCTCAAGAGACCCAGTACTTC. This translates into CASSQDLTAQETQYF.

Remarks on this clone: This CDR3 is also generated by other DNA sequences in the sample. J is TRBJ2-7 and V is TRBV29-1, with 8 positions matching TRBD1. The CDR3 totals 11 residues. V lost 4 bases, J lost 5 bases, and 1 base stayed unmatched. The germline V gene encodes CDR1 SQVTM and CDR2 ANQGSEA. The CDR3 region has the DNA TGCAGCGTTGGACAGGGGAACGAGCAGTACTTC. Residues: CSVGQGNEQYF.

As DNA, the CDR3 is TGTGCCAGCAGCTTTGGAGGGGGCACCGGGGAGCTGTTTTTT. This gives the protein CASSFGGGTGELFF. V gene TRBV7-3 combines with J gene TRBJ2-2; possibly TRBD1 or TRBD2 for D (6 bases each). Germline lookup yields CDR1 SGHTA and CDR2 FQGTGA. Trimming removed 3 bases at V and 4 bases at J, with 9 bases between. The CDR3 extends over 14 amino acids.

With regard to this clone: Other DNA sequences in this specimen translate into the identical CDR3. The gene calls are TRBV19 and TRBJ2-7; D may be TRBD1 (6 bases). V gave up 4 bases and J gave up 2 bases, with 12 bases separating them. CDR3 length: 14 amino acids. From germline, CDR1 is LNHDA and CDR2 SQIVND (reference sequence). CDR3 protein: CASSTTGTTYEQYF. The CDR3 coding sequence is TGTGCCAGTAGTACTACAGGGACAACCTACGAGCAGTACTTC.